What follows is one T cell receptor (beta chain) and its context. The genomic DNA of each subset was split evenly across several immunoSEQ plates. As originally analysed: Without quality scores, immunoSEQ junctional reads could not be filtered like full-length reads. Sequencing was performed with immunoSEQ multiplex PCR; in TCRdb, only in-frame clones are kept and a portion is missing. V, J and clone size are those of that table, while D and trimming were read from the DNA. The repertoire holds about 2.3 million clones, roughly 93% seen once, with under 0.45% in the top ten. Into CD45RA+ naive and CD45RA-negative memory subsets, the CD4+ cells were split. This sample was included in a study of shared clonotypes between healthy human individuals. Study overall: Per donor, three plates held CD4 naive cells, three held CD4 memory, two held CD8 naive and one held CD8 memory.

Between the trimmed V and J ends, which lost 3 bases and 0 bases, there was a span of 6 bases. Germline V gene lookup returns CDR1 SGHNT and CDR2 YYREEE (reference sequence). This CDR3 has 13 residues. Sequenced: naive CD4+ T cells from PBMCs. Subset in this sample: CD45RA+ positively selected. The J gene is TRBJ1-1, the V gene TRBV5-4, with D maybe TRBD1 (6 bases). The receptor was derived from a man younger than 35 in good health. Some clones in this sample may be carry-over from other donors' samples. DNA of the CDR3: TGTGCCAGCAGCTCAGGGGTGAACACTGAAGCTTTCTTT. This gives the protein CASSSGVNTEAFF.